Shown below are 26 T cell receptor beta chains from a single sample sequenced in a study of lymphopenia after photon versus proton radiotherapy. The assay was immunoSEQ multiplex PCR, and TCRdb's table has in-frame clones only and misses some. The repertoire holds 26,000 or so clones, 75% to 90% seen once, with roughly 5.4% in the top ten. The source material was peripheral blood, sampled from a patient treated with photon-based radiotherapy. The receptor source for this set is a man aged 30-40 years with gastric cancer.

The rearrangement joins TRBV18 to TRBJ1-4, with D tentatively TRBD1 (6 bases). Germline CDR1 is KGHSH and CDR2 is LQKENI. V was pared by 2 bases and J by 0 bases, with 7 bases between. The CDR3 extends over 15 amino acids. The CDR3 DNA is TGTGCCAGCTCACCAGAGGGGGCAACTAATGAAAAACTGTTTTTT. It specifies CASSPEGATNEKLFF. The variable domain in full, completed from reference TRBV18 and TRBJ1-4, reads NAGVMQNPRHLVRRRGQEARLRCSPMKGHSHVYWYRQLPEEGLKFMVYLQKENIIDESGMPKERFSAEFPKEGPSILRIQQVVRGDSAAYFCASSPEGATNEKLFFGSGTQLSVL.

V and J are TRBV5-1 and TRBJ2-1; the match to TRBD2 covers 12 bases. Germline V lookup: CDR1 SGHRS, CDR2 YFSETQ. The CDR3 runs 16 residues. The trim removed 4 bases at V and 7 bases at J, leaving 9 bases unmatched. The CDR3 sequence is CASSPLTSGSVNEQFF. In nucleotides, the CDR3 is TGCGCCAGCAGCCCCCTGACTAGCGGGAGTGTAAATGAGCAGTTCTTC.

The chain carries TRBV20-1 and TRBJ2-7; maybe TRBD2 (6 bases). The CDR3 loop spans 11 amino acids. CDR1 is DFQATT and CDR2 is SNEGSKA in the germline V gene (reference sequence). CDR3: CRAASAGEQYF. The CDR3 nucleotides read TGCAGGGCGGCTAGCGCTGGCGAGCAGTACTTC.

The rearrangement links TRBV18 to TRBJ2-1; 8 nucleotides match TRBD2. CDR3 length equals 17 residues. Unmatched junction bases numbered 13, after V lost 2 bases and J lost 7 bases. In germline, CDR1 is KGHSH, CDR2 LQKENI. CDR3 in amino acids: CASSPMMAGSGKNEQFF. The CDR3 DNA reads as TGTGCCAGCTCACCAATGATGGCCGGTAGCGGGAAGAATGAGCAGTTCTTC.

The rearrangement uses TRBV5-1 and TRBJ2-7; the D is unclear. V lost 5 bases and J 5 bases, leaving 8 bases between the germline ends. Germline V CDR1 and CDR2: SGHRS, YFSETQ. The CDR3 is 11 residues long. The CDR3 here is CASSILNEQYF. The DNA for the CDR3 is TGCGCCAGCAGTATATTAAACGAGCAGTACTTC. Full variable domain (remainder filled in from reference TRBV5-1 and TRBJ2-7): KAGVTQTPRYLIKTRGQQVTLSCSPISGHRSVSWYQQTPGQGLQFLFEYFSETQRNKGNFPGRFSGRQFSNSRSEMNVSTLELGDSALYLCASSILNEQYFGPGTRLTVT.

The chain uses TRBV14 and TRBJ2-2; D not resolved. The V gene's germline CDR1 is SGHDN and CDR2 FVKESK. The CDR3 consists of 14 residues. Trimming removed 3 bases at V and 1 base at J, with 6 bases between. The CDR3 DNA is TGTGCCAGCAGCCAGTCAGTGAACACCGGGGAGCTGTTTTTT. Its protein is CASSQSVNTGELFF.

The rearrangement joins TRBV5-6 to TRBJ2-3; D is possibly TRBD1 (6 bases). CDR3 length equals 16 residues. The germline V and J ends were trimmed by 2 bases and 1 base, with 14 bases remaining between them. From germline, CDR1 is SGHDT and CDR2 YYEEEE. The CDR3 loop is CASSFLGAPGTDTQYF. CDR3 coding DNA: TGTGCCAGCAGCTTTCTGGGGGCGCCCGGCACAGATACGCAGTATTTT.

V is TRBV27 and J is TRBJ2-7, with TRBD1 matching 9 bases. V was pared by 3 bases and J by 0 bases, with 9 bases of the junction left unmatched. The CDR3 extends over 17 amino acids. In germline, CDR1 is MNHEY, CDR2 SMNVEV (reference sequence). The CDR3 coding sequence is TGTGCCAGCAGTTTGGGGAGCGACAGGGGGAGCTCCTACGAGCAGTACTTC. Translating it yields CASSLGSDRGSSYEQYF.

J is TRBJ2-3 and V is TRBV5-8; 7 bases agree with TRBD2. V was pared by 4 bases and J by 1 base, with 3 bases of the junction left unmatched. Germline values: CDR1 SGHTS, CDR2 YDEGEE. This CDR3 has 14 residues. CDR3 DNA: TGTGCCAGCAGCCAGCTAGCGGGCACAGATACGCAGTATTTT. Encoded protein: CASSQLAGTDTQYF. The variable domain in full, with the rest retrieved from reference TRBV5-8 and TRBJ2-3, is EAGVTQSPTHLIKTRGQQATLRCSPISGHTSVYWYQQALGLGLQFLLWYDEGEERNRGNFPPRFSGRQFPNYSSELNVNALELEDSALYLCASSQLAGTDTQYFGPGTRLTVL.

The CDR3 protein is CASSLDWTGGNEQFF. In DNA form, the CDR3 reads TGTGCCAGCAGCTTAGATTGGACAGGGGGAAATGAGCAGTTCTTC. The V and J genes are TRBV7-7 and TRBJ2-1, with 10 bases aligning to TRBD1. J gave up 7 bases and V 1 base, and 4 bases lay outside the gene matches. The length of the CDR3 is 15 residues. Germline assignment: CDR1 SSHAT and CDR2 FNYEAQ (reference sequence).

V is TRBV19 and J is TRBJ1-1, with 8 bases fitting TRBD1. CDR1 and CDR2 (germline): LNHDA, SQIVND (reference sequence). The ends lost 4 bases at V and 0 bases at J; junction bases unmatched: 4. The CDR3 has 15 residues. The CDR3 DNA is TGTGCCAGTAGTACCTTGGGACAGGTGAACACTGAAGCTTTCTTT. It codes for CASSTLGQVNTEAFF.

The rearrangement uses TRBV5-4 and TRBJ1-6, with D hard to call. This CDR3 spans 16 amino acids. Between the trimmed V and J ends, which lost 2 bases and 0 bases, there was a span of 9 bases. Germline V gene data show CDR1 as SGHNT and CDR2 as YYREEE (reference sequence). The CDR3 nucleotides are TGTGCCAGCAGCTTTAGGACCTTCTCCTATAATTCACCCCTCCACTTT. It encodes CASSFRTFSYNSPLHF.

This chain connects TRBV5-6 to TRBJ2-7, with D perhaps matching TRBD2 (5 bases). V lost 0 bases, J lost 0 bases, and 10 bases lay in between. CDR3 length: 15 amino acids. CDR1 and CDR2 (germline): SGHDT, YYEEEE. This CDR3 reads CASSLEVGSSYEQYF. The CDR3 nucleotides are TGTGCCAGCAGCTTGGAGGTGGGGAGCTCCTACGAGCAGTACTTC.

The genes are TRBV19 and TRBJ1-2; tentative D call: TRBD1 (6 bases). The CDR3 totals 15 residues. Trimming took 2 bases from V and 2 from J, leaving 12 bases between them. Germline loops: CDR1 LNHDA, CDR2 SQIVND (reference sequence). The DNA of the CDR3 is TGTGCCAGTAGTATACATCCAGGGGAAAACTATGGCTACACCTTC. Translating gives CASSIHPGENYGYTF.

The rearrangement links TRBV25-1 to TRBJ2-1; D is perhaps TRBD2 (7 bases). Germline CDR1 and CDR2: MGHDK and SYGVNS. This CDR3 is built from 17 residues. Trimming took 9 bases from V and 3 from J, leaving 24 bases between them. The CDR3 DNA reads TGTGCCAGTCAACAGGGAGGGACGGATTTCTTCTACAATGAGCAGTTCTTC. Translated, it gives CASQQGGTDFFYNEQFF.

The chain employs TRBV5-4 and TRBJ2-7; a possible D gene is TRBD2 (6 bases). Germline-derived CDR1 and CDR2 are SGHNT and YYREEE (reference sequence). This CDR3 comprises 16 residues. Deletions cut 4 bases from V and 10 bases from J, with 27 bases between. This CDR3 is CASSVDSGGLGTLQYF. CDR3 DNA sequence: TGTGCCAGCAGCGTGGATTCCGGCGGACTGGGGACTCTTCAGTACTTC. Full variable domain (missing parts from reference TRBV5-4 and TRBJ2-7): ETGVTQSPTHLIKTRGQQVTLRCSSQSGHNTVSWYQQALGQGPQFIFQYYREEENGRGNFPPRFSGLQFPNYSSELNVNALELDDSALYLCASSVDSGGLGTLQYFGPGTRLTVT.

The chain couples TRBV11-2 to TRBJ1-4; D not resolved. The CDR3 has 16 amino acids. Germline V gives CDR1 SGHAT, CDR2 FQNNGV. The V end lost 0 bases, the J end lost 4 bases, and 12 bases lay between the germline ends. CDR3 loop: CASSLDRSYSNEKLFF. The CDR3, as DNA: TGTGCCAGCAGCTTAGATCGGTCTTATAGTAATGAAAAACTGTTTTTT.

The chain links TRBV11-3 to TRBJ1-3; D might be TRBD1 (5 bases). V shed 4 bases and J shed 8 bases, with 27 bases lying between them. This CDR3 region has 18 residues. From germline, CDR1 is SGHNT and CDR2 YENEEA. The CDR3 nucleotides read TGTGCCAGCAGCTCTGGAGAAGGTTTGGGCGAGGGCAGGGACACCATATATTTT. It specifies CASSSGEGLGEGRDTIYF.

The CDR3 nucleotides are TGTGCCAGCAGCTTAACTGATTGGCGGGAGGGCCCTCGCAATGAGCAGTTCTTC. It specifies CASSLTDWREGPRNEQFF. The chain employs TRBV11-2 and TRBJ2-1; 9 bases agree with TRBD2. Trimming removed 2 bases from V and 6 bases from J; junction bases left unmatched: 14. Per germline, CDR1 SGHAT and CDR2 FQNNGV. There are 18 residues in the CDR3. Using reference TRBV11-2 and TRBJ2-1 for the parts outside the CDR3, the full variable domain is EAGVAQSPRYKIIEKRQSVAFWCNPISGHATLYWYQQILGQGPKLLIQFQNNGVVDDSQLPKDRFSAERLKGVDSTLKIQPAKLEDSAVYLCASSLTDWREGPRNEQFFGPGTRLTVL.

This chain connects TRBV10-2 to TRBJ1-2, with no clear D. CDR1 is WSHSY, CDR2 SAAADI, per germline. This CDR3 spans 14 amino acids. Trimming removed 2 bases from V and 7 bases from J, with 14 bases in between. The CDR3 region has the DNA TGCGCCAGCAGTGAGGGAACAGTAACCGGTGGCTACACCTTC. The encoded protein is CASSEGTVTGGYTF.

This chain links TRBV7-6 with TRBJ1-2; D remains unclear. The V end lost 1 base, the J end lost 4 bases, and 13 bases lay between the germline ends. CDR1 and CDR2 from the germline V gene are SGHVS and FNYEAQ. This CDR3 region has 15 residues. CDR3 amino acids: CASSLGIGETYGYTF. CDR3 nucleotides: TGTGCCAGCAGCTTAGGGATCGGGGAAACCTATGGCTACACCTTC.

V is TRBV19 and J is TRBJ2-4; no reliable D call. V was cut by 1 base and J by 0 bases, with 13 bases left in between. Germline lookup yields CDR1 LNHDA and CDR2 SQIVND (reference sequence). This CDR3 has 17 amino acids. The CDR3 coding sequence is TGTGCCAGTAGTATAGGCCAATATCCTCTAGCCAAAAACATTCAGTACTTC. Translating gives CASSIGQYPLAKNIQYF.

The V call is TRBV2, the J call TRBJ2-6; 7 bases match TRBD2. Trimming at V came to 3 bases and at J to 1 base, leaving 3 bases not matched to a gene. The CDR3 has 16 residues. CDR1 is SNHLY and CDR2 is FYNNEI in the germline V gene. CDR3 sequence reads: CASSDGGGSGANVLTF. The CDR3 DNA reads TGTGCCAGCAGTGATGGGGGAGGGTCTGGGGCCAACGTCCTGACTTTC.

This clone has more than one count but fewer than ten. This chain connects TRBV4-3 to TRBJ1-5, with D uncertain. Germline values: CDR1 LGHNA, CDR2 YSLEER. V was cut by 0 bases and J by 4 bases, with 7 bases left in between. This CDR3 spans 14 amino acids. The DNA for the CDR3 is TGCGCCAGCAGCCAAGACGGTTTTAATCAGCCCCAGCATTTT. It yields the protein CASSQDGFNQPQHF.

V and J are TRBV5-5 and TRBJ2-7; weak D call: TRBD2 (5 bases). Trimming stripped 2 bases from V and 4 bases from J, with 13 bases between. The V gene's germline CDR1 is SGHKS and CDR2 YYEKEE (reference sequence). There are 14 residues in the CDR3. CDR3 nucleotides: TGTGCCAGCAGCTTTGTGTCCGGGAATTACGAGCAGTACTTC. Amino acid sequence: CASSFVSGNYEQYF.

This rearrangement joins TRBV5-6 to TRBJ2-7; 11 nucleotides agree with TRBD2. The CDR3 contains 17 residues. Germline-derived CDR1 and CDR2 are SGHDT and YYEEEE. V dropped 3 bases and J dropped 3; count of bases not matched to a gene: 11. This CDR3 reads CASSSTRTSGSIYEQYF. CDR3 bases: TGTGCCAGCAGCTCTACGAGAACTAGCGGGAGTATCTACGAGCAGTACTTC.